A selection of T cell receptor beta chains follows, all from one sample in a study of blood T cell repertoires in COVID-19. Sequenced by immunoSEQ multiplex PCR; TCRdb stores in-frame clones only, minus some. The sample holds a few hundred thousand clones, around 91% seen once. Specimen: peripheral blood. The receptors were sampled from a woman aged 60-70 years with COVID-19, enrolled during active disease. Each CDR3 is given with its conserved first and last residue. The order of the fields is D gene, clone size, J gene, V gene, CDR3 protein, CDR3 DNA. A D gene is named only where the DNA matches it firmly. Clone size is shown for a subset of rows, as once, few, many or a class of expanded clone.

TRBD1,-,TRBJ2-1,TRBV5-6,CASSPAGQGSGNEQFF,TGTGCCAGCAGCCCGGCGGGACAGGGTTCAGGCAATGAGCAGTTCTTC
TRBD2,-,TRBJ2-5,TRBV7-3,CASSSTSGETQYF,TGTGCCAGCAGCAGCACTAGCGGGGAGACCCAGTACTTC
-,-,TRBJ2-1,TRBV12-3/TRBV12-4,CASSTGWYNEQFF,TGTGCCAGCAGCACCGGGTGGTACAATGAGCAGTTCTTC
-,-,TRBJ1-2,TRBV2,CASREDSWGWRYTF,TGTGCCAGCAGGGAGGACAGTTGGGGTTGGCGCTACACCTTC
-,-,TRBJ2-6,TRBV6-1,CASSAAWANVLTF,TGTGCCAGCAGTGCAGCCTGGGCCAACGTCCTGACTTTC
-,-,TRBJ2-2,TRBV4-2,CASSQESRGTGELFF,TGTGCCAGCAGCCAAGAATCCAGGGGCACCGGGGAGCTGTTTTTT
TRBD1,-,TRBJ2-1,TRBV6-6,CASSQDRGFYNEQFF,TGTGCCAGCAGCCAGGACAGGGGGTTCTACAATGAGCAGTTCTTC
-,few,TRBJ1-2,TRBV3-1/TRBV3-2,CASSQVEGYYGYTF,TGTGCCAGCAGCCAAGTGGAGGGGTACTATGGCTACACCTTC
-,-,TRBJ1-2,TRBV19,CASSIRPGGYGYTF,TGTGCCAGTAGTATCAGGCCAGGAGGCTATGGCTACACCTTC
-,-,TRBJ1-3,TRBV14,CASSREAYSGNTIYF,TGTGCCAGCAGCCGTGAAGCCTACTCTGGAAACACCATATATTTT
TRBD1,-,TRBJ2-4,TRBV7-3,CASSLMLAGGAKNIQYF,TGTGCCAGCAGCTTAATGTTGGCAGGGGGCGCCAAAAACATTCAGTACTTC
TRBD1,-,TRBJ1-4,TRBV19,CASSIPGQGTEKLFF,TGTGCCAGTAGTATCCCGGGACAGGGAACTGAAAAACTGTTTTTT
-,-,TRBJ1-5,TRBV10-3,CAISESGGSNQPQHF,TGTGCCATCAGTGAGTCGGGGGGTAGCAATCAGCCCCAGCATTTT
-,-,TRBJ1-2,TRBV6-1,CASSVYRFEGWVGYTF,TGTGCCAGCAGTGTTTACAGGTTTGAAGGATGGGTTGGCTACACCTTC
-,few,TRBJ2-5,TRBV19,CASSLTGYSQETQYF,TGTGCCAGTAGTTTAACAGGGTACTCTCAAGAGACCCAGTACTTC
-,-,TRBJ2-3,TRBV19,CASSPRPTDTQYF,TGTGCCAGTAGTCCCAGGCCCACAGATACGCAGTATTTT
-,-,TRBJ1-2,TRBV7-2,CASSPAPLGAANYGYTF,TGTGCCAGCAGCCCCGCCCCGTTGGGAGCAGCTAACTATGGCTACACCTTC
-,-,TRBJ1-5,TRBV7-8,CASSLGGGPNQPQHF,TGTGCCAGCAGCTTGGGAGGGGGACCTAATCAGCCCCAGCATTTT
-,-,TRBJ2-2,TRBV7-9,CASSLQSLDTGELFF,TGTGCCAGCAGCCTGCAATCCTTAGACACCGGGGAGCTGTTTTTT
-,-,TRBJ1-2,TRBV4-3,CASSQGLEANYGYTF,TGCGCCAGCAGCCAAGGGCTAGAGGCTAACTATGGCTACACCTTC
-,-,TRBJ1-1,TRBV3-1/TRBV3-2,CASTLTQGNTEAFF,TGTGCCAGCACTCTTACTCAGGGGAACACTGAAGCTTTCTTT
TRBD1,-,TRBJ1-1,TRBV14,CASSKNRDSEAFF,TGTGCCAGCAGCAAAAACCGGGACAGCGAAGCTTTCTTT
-,-,TRBJ2-7,TRBV7-2,CASSLRGHEQYF,TGTGCCAGCAGCTTAAGGGGTCACGAGCAGTACTTC
-,-,TRBJ2-4,TRBV5-5,CASSSGVRLAKNIQYF,TGTGCCAGCAGCTCTGGCGTCAGACTAGCCAAAAACATTCAGTACTTC
-,-,TRBJ1-5,TRBV19,CASMGGPLYQPQHF,TGTGCCAGTATGGGGGGGCCCTTGTATCAGCCCCAGCATTTT
-,-,TRBJ1-2,TRBV11-2,CASSLLSTNYGYTF,TGTGCCAGCAGCTTATTGTCTACTAACTATGGCTACACCTTC
TRBD2,-,TRBJ2-1,TRBV7-2,CASSPPGIAGGNEQFF,TGTGCCAGCAGCCCCCCAGGGATAGCGGGGGGTAATGAGCAGTTCTTC
TRBD2,once,TRBJ2-5,TRBV27,CASSFREGETQYF,TGTGCCAGCAGCTTCAGGGAGGGAGAGACCCAGTACTTC
-,-,TRBJ1-1,TRBV7-2,CASSKGRYTEAFF,TGTGCCAGCAGCAAAGGGAGGTACACTGAAGCTTTCTTT
-,-,TRBJ2-1,TRBV10-3,CAISSTEYNEQFF,TGTGCCATCAGTTCGACAGAATACAATGAGCAGTTCTTC
TRBD1,-,TRBJ1-1,TRBV19,CASSSRGIHTEAFF,TGTGCCAGTAGTTCCAGGGGGATTCATACTGAAGCTTTCTTT
TRBD1,-,TRBJ1-2,TRBV7-2,CASSPRTGGGGNYGYTF,TGTGCCAGCAGCCCGCGGACAGGGGGAGGGGGCAACTATGGCTACACCTTC
-,-,TRBJ1-3,TRBV6-6,CASSYGEPSSGNTIYF,TGTGCCAGCAGTTACGGAGAACCAAGCTCTGGAAACACCATATATTTT
-,-,TRBJ1-5,TRBV19,CASSIIGLGASASNQPQHF,TGTGCCAGTAGTATTATTGGGTTGGGGGCATCGGCGTCGAATCAGCCCCAGCATTTT
-,-,TRBJ2-7,TRBV7-9,CASSPLTYEQYF,TGTGCCAGCAGCCCCTTAACCTACGAGCAGTACTTC
TRBD2,-,TRBJ2-3,TRBV5-4,CASSSLAGGRTSTDTQYF,TGTGCCAGCAGCAGCCTAGCGGGGGGACGCACTAGCACAGATACGCAGTATTTT
-,-,TRBJ2-5,TRBV3-1/TRBV3-2,CASSLNQETQYF,TGTGCCAGCAGTCTTAACCAAGAGACCCAGTACTTC
TRBD1,-,TRBJ1-2,TRBV7-9,CASSPGTGHGYTF,TGTGCCAGCAGCCCTGGGACAGGCCATGGCTACACCTTC
-,-,TRBJ1-1,TRBV27,CASSAGEAAFF,TGTGCCAGCAGTGCGGGCGAGGCGGCTTTCTTT
-,-,TRBJ1-4,TRBV27,CASRPRSSTNEKLFF,TGTGCCAGCAGGCCGCGTAGTTCAACTAATGAAAAACTGTTTTTT